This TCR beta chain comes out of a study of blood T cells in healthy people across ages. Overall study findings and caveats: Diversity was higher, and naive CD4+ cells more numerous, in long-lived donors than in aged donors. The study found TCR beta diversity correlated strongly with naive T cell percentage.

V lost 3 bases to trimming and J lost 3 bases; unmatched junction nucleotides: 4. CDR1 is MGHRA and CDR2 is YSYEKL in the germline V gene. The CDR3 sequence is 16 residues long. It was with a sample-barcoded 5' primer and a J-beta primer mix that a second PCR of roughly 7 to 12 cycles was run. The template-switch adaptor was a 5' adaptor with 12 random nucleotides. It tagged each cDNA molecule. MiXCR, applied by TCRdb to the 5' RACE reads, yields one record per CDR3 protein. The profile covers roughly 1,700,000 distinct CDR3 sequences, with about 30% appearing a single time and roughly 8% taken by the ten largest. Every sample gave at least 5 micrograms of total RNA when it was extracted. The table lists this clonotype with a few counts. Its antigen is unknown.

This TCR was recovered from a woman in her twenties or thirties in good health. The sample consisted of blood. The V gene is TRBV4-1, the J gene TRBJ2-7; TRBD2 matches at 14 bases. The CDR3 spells CASSQGLAGAFYEQYF. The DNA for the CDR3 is TGCGCCAGCAGCCAGGGACTAGCGGGAGCTTTCTACGAGCAGTACTTC.